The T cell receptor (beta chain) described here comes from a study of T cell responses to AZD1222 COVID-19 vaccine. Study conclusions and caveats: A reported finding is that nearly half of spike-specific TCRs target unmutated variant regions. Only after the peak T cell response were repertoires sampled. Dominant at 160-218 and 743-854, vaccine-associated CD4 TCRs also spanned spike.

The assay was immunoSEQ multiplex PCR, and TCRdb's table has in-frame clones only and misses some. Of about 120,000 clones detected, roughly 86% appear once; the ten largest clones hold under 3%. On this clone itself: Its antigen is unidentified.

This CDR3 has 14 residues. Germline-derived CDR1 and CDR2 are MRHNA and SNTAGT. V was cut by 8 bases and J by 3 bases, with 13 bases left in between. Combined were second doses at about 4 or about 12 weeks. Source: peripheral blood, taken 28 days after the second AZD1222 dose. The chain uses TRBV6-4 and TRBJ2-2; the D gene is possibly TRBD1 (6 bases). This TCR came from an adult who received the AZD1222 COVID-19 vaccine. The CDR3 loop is CASRGNRDTGELFF. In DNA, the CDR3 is TGTGCCAGCCGGGGCAACAGGGACACCGGGGAGCTGTTTTTT.